This is a list of T cell receptor beta chains from one sample in a study of cytomegalovirus exposure and HLA in healthy donors. TCRdb's copy holds only in-frame clones and misses some; the assay was immunoSEQ multiplex PCR. The sample gives 99,000 or so clones, 12% of which show up once; roughly a sixth is in the top ten. Material for sequencing was PBMCs. The receptors were gathered from a man in his forties in good health and CMV-seropositive. CDR3s include the opening cysteine and the closing phenylalanine or tryptophan. The D gene is left open where the match is weak. A row's size may be missing; if present it is once, few, many or a size class.

j_gene | abundance | d_gene | v_gene | CDR3aa | CDR3nt
TRBJ2-5 | - | TRBD1 | TRBV5-1 | CASSSSGQGSREAQYF | TGCGCCAGCAGCTCATCCGGACAGGGGTCCCGAGAGGCCCAGTACTTC
TRBJ2-7 | few | - | TRBV29-1 | CSVEDGLGGYEQYF | TGCAGCGTTGAAGATGGGCTAGGGGGCTACGAGCAGTACTTC
TRBJ1-1 | few | TRBD1 | TRBV25-1 | CASSAGQGARQNTEAFF | TGTGCCAGCAGTGCCGGGCAGGGGGCCCGACAGAACACTGAAGCTTTCTTT
TRBJ1-2 | few | - | TRBV18 | CASSTGSNYGYTF | TGTGCCAGCTCTACAGGGTCGAACTATGGCTACACCTTC
TRBJ1-3 | few | TRBD1 | TRBV6-1 | CASSELDRGTGNTIYF | TGTGCCAGCAGTGAATTGGACAGGGGGACTGGAAACACCATATATTTT
TRBJ2-7 | few | - | TRBV4-1 | CASSQVGGAHEQYF | TGCGCCAGCAGCCAAGTTGGAGGGGCCCACGAGCAGTACTTC
TRBJ2-1 | - | TRBD2 | TRBV9 | CASSPPVGTSGRLLDEQFF | TGTGCCAGCAGCCCCCCGGTAGGGACTAGCGGGAGGTTACTCGATGAGCAGTTCTTC
TRBJ1-1 | few | - | TRBV5-8 | CASWATEAFF | TGTGCCAGCTGGGCCACTGAAGCTTTCTTT
TRBJ1-1 | - | - | TRBV19 | CASSIVLGAFSSAFF | TGTGCCAGTAGTATAGTTCTGGGGGCCTTTTCGTCAGCTTTCTTT
TRBJ2-7 | few | TRBD1 | TRBV6-5 | CASRRTGSYEQYF | TGTGCCAGCAGACGGACAGGGAGCTACGAGCAGTACTTC
TRBJ1-2 | few | - | TRBV6-5 | CASSFTVGLYGYTF | TGTGCCAGCAGTTTCACCGTGGGACTCTATGGCTACACCTTC
TRBJ2-4 | few | - | TRBV21-1 | CASRTDTRF | TGTGCCAGCAGAACAGACACCCGCTTC
TRBJ2-2 | few | - | TRBV6-6 | CASSYRANTGELFF | TGTGCCAGCAGTTATCGGGCGAACACCGGGGAGCTGTTTTTT
TRBJ1-2 | - | - | TRBV6-1 | CASMTADTTAYTF | TGTGCCAGCATGACCGCGGACACAACCGCCTACACCTTC
TRBJ2-3 | few | - | TRBV7-9 | CASSLTTPDTQYF | TGTGCCAGCAGCTTAACTACCCCAGATACGCAGTATTTT
TRBJ2-7 | few | TRBD1 | TRBV4-3 | CASSQGQGGPYEQYF | TGCGCCAGCAGCCAGGGACAGGGGGGACCCTACGAGCAGTACTTC
TRBJ2-3 | - | TRBD2 | TRBV4-1 | CASSQGPTGGRADTQYF | TGCGCCAGCAGCCAGGGTCCGACGGGAGGTCGGGCAGATACGCAGTATTTT
TRBJ1-2 | few | - | TRBV14 | CASSQDHPGFGYGYTF | TGTGCCAGCAGCCAAGATCATCCGGGGTTCGGCTATGGCTACACCTTC
TRBJ1-1 | - | - | TRBV7-2 | CASSFWTENTEAFF | TGTGCCAGCAGCTTTTGGACAGAGAACACTGAAGCTTTCTTT
TRBJ2-5 | few | TRBD2 | TRBV11-2 | CASSPGLAGAETQYF | TGTGCCAGCAGCCCGGGACTAGCGGGGGCTGAGACCCAGTACTTC
TRBJ2-7 | few | TRBD1 | TRBV7-9 | CASSYSTGVSLYEQYF | TGTGCCAGCAGCTACTCGACAGGGGTGAGTCTCTACGAGCAGTACTTC
TRBJ2-7 | few | TRBD2 | TRBV4-1 | CASRATGLAGEDYEQYF | TGCGCCAGCAGAGCAACGGGACTAGCGGGAGAGGACTACGAGCAGTACTTC
TRBJ1-4 | - | - | TRBV10-3 | CAISENSREGATNEKLFF | TGTGCCATCAGTGAGAACTCTAGGGAGGGAGCAACTAATGAAAAACTGTTTTTT
TRBJ2-7 | few | TRBD1 | TRBV30 | CACSAGGSSYEQYF | TGTGCCTGCTCGGCAGGGGGAAGCTCCTACGAGCAGTACTTC
TRBJ2-3 | - | TRBD1 | TRBV27 | CASSQRTGTTSTDTQYF | TGTGCCAGCAGTCAGAGGACAGGGACAACTAGCACAGATACGCAGTATTTT
TRBJ2-2 | - | TRBD2 | TRBV5-1 | CASSLATSQNTGELFF | TGCGCCAGCAGCTTGGCGACTAGCCAGAACACCGGGGAGCTGTTTTTT
TRBJ2-1 | - | - | TRBV5-4 | CASSFPRVTGEGNEQFF | TGTGCCAGCAGCTTCCCCCGGGTCACGGGAGAGGGCAATGAGCAGTTCTTC
TRBJ2-5 | few | TRBD1 | TRBV18 | CASSPGQISETQYF | TGTGCCAGCTCACCGGGACAGATCTCGGAGACCCAGTACTTC
TRBJ2-7 | few | TRBD1 | TRBV6-1 | CASSEWGQGANEQYF | TGTGCCAGCAGTGAATGGGGACAGGGGGCAAACGAGCAGTACTTC
TRBJ2-7 | few | TRBD2 | TRBV19 | CASRRTSGGYEQYF | TGTGCCAGTAGGCGGACTAGCGGGGGCTACGAGCAGTACTTC
TRBJ1-5 | - | TRBD1 | TRBV2 | CASAGQANQPQHF | TGTGCCAGCGCGGGACAGGCCAATCAGCCCCAGCATTTT